These 20 T cell receptor beta chains came from one sample sequenced in a study of T cell repertoires in cytomegalovirus infection. TCRdb re-analysed the reads in MiXCR, keeping a single row per CDR3 protein. The sample lists approximately 240,000 distinct CDR3 sequences; more than 9% were seen once. The sample consisted of PBMCs. Receptors originate from a human donor in good health (CMV status not recorded). Some clones in this sample may be carry-over from other donors' samples.

This clonotype was found a few times. The rearrangement links TRBV12-3 or TRBV12-4 to TRBJ1-5, with TRBD1 matching 8 bases. This CDR3 region has 14 residues. The V and J ends lost 6 bases and 6 bases, in that order; junction bases with no gene match: 7. CDR3 sequence reads: CASSDTGGVQPQHF. CDR3 coding DNA: TGTGCCAGCAGCGATACAGGGGGTGTTCAGCCCCAGCATTTT.

The chain links TRBV10-3 to TRBJ1-6; possible D gene TRBD1, 6 bases. Looked up from germline, CDR1 is ENHRY and CDR2 is SYGVKD. This CDR3 is built from 14 residues. Trimming removed 3 bases from V and 5 bases from J, with 8 bases in between. CDR3 loop: CAISDGQNNSPLHF. The CDR3 bases are TGTGCCATCAGTGACGGACAGAATAATTCACCCCTCCACTTT.

In its sample, this clonotype was seen many times. This sequence joins TRBV7-2 and TRBJ2-3; 12 bases are shared with TRBD2. CDR3 length: 16 amino acids. The germline CDR1 and CDR2 sequences are SGHTA and FQGNSA. Trimming took 5 bases from V and 8 from J; bases not matched to a gene: 11. The CDR3 DNA follows: TGTGCCAGCAGCCCCACTAGCGGGAGGAATGGGGGTACGCAGTATTTT. Residues: CASSPTSGRNGGTQYF. The whole variable domain, remainder taken from reference TRBV7-2 and TRBJ2-3, is GAGVSQSPSNKVTEKGKDVELRCDPISGHTALYWYRQSLGQGLEFLIYFQGNSAPDKSGLPSDRFSAERTGGSVSTLTIQRTQQEDSAVYLCASSPTSGRNGGTQYFGPGTRLTVL.

A remark on this clonotype: A much larger clone sits a single nucleotide away, making a read error possible. The chain employs TRBV6-6 and TRBJ1-2; D is perhaps TRBD1 (6 bases). This CDR3 has 16 amino acids. Germline CDR1 is MNHNY and CDR2 is SVGAGI (reference sequence). V gave up 4 bases and J gave up 1 base, with 16 bases separating them. CDR3 loop: CASSFPVGHRNYGYTF. In DNA form, the CDR3 reads TGTGCCAGCAGTTTCCCCGTGGGACACCGTAACTATGGCTACACCTTC.

Ten or more counts support this clonotype. The gene calls are TRBV7-6 and TRBJ1-5, with no clear D. The CDR3 is made up of 12 amino acids. Per the germline V gene, CDR1 is SGHVS and CDR2 is FNYEAQ. Deletions cut 4 bases from V and 7 bases from J, with 8 bases between. CDR3 sequence (DNA): TGTGCCAGCAGCTCAGCCGGGCAGCCCCAGCATTTT. Its protein product is CASSSAGQPQHF.

The CDR3 DNA is TGTGCCAGCCAAACCCCCTTTGGCAGGGAGGTAGGAGAGCAGTTCTTC. Amino acids: CASQTPFGREVGEQFF. The chain is built from TRBV28 and TRBJ2-1; maybe TRBD2 (6 bases). The germline CDR1 and CDR2 sequences are MDHEN and SYDVKM. CDR3 size: 16 residues. Trimming stripped 8 bases from V and 10 bases from J, with 27 bases between. The full variable domain, with the rest looked up from reference TRBV28 and TRBJ2-1, is DVKVTQSSRYLVKRTGEKVFLECVQDMDHENMFWYRQDPGLGLRLIYFSYDVKMKEKGDIPEGYSVSREKKERFSLILESASTNQTSMYLCASQTPFGREVGEQFFGPGTRLTVL.

In DNA, the CDR3 is TGCAGCGTTGTTGAAACAGGGGACGAGACCCAGTACTTC. Its translation is CSVVETGDETQYF. The rearrangement links TRBV29-1 to TRBJ2-5, with 7 nucleotides matching TRBD1. Unmatched junction bases numbered 7, after V lost 4 bases and J lost 5 bases. The CDR3 runs 13 residues. Germline V gives CDR1 SQVTM, CDR2 ANQGSEA.

Concerning this clonotype: A read error may account for a junction end that differs from germline. This chain links TRBV2 with TRBJ2-1; TRBD2 agrees at 7 bases. Germline CDR1 and CDR2: SNHLY and FYNNEI. This CDR3 has 14 amino acids. CDR3 amino acids: CASRDHGRENEQFF. CDR3 nucleotides: TGTGCCAGCCGTGATCATGGGCGGGAGAATGAGCAGTTCTTC.

In this sample, this clonotype turned up many times. The chain carries TRBV6-2 or TRBV6-3 and TRBJ1-5; no reliable D call. The germline V gene encodes CDR1 MNHEY and CDR2 SVGEGT. The CDR3 extends over 16 amino acids. Trimming cost V 4 bases and J 6 bases, with 19 bases left between them. The CDR3 loop reads CASSSARTPVGQPQHF. CDR3 DNA sequence: TGTGCCAGCAGTTCGGCCAGGACTCCAGTGGGTCAGCCCCAGCATTTT.

The chain couples TRBV10-3 to TRBJ1-1, with TRBD1 matching 7 bases. The CDR3 consists of 14 residues. The V gene's germline CDR1 is ENHRY and CDR2 SYGVKD. Unmatched junction bases numbered 5, after V lost 6 bases and J lost 1 base. DNA for the CDR3: TGTGCCATCAGAGAACAGGGGTGGAACACTGAAGCTTTCTTT. It translates to CAIREQGWNTEAFF.

The sample holds many counts of this clonotype. The chain uses TRBV7-8 and TRBJ2-3; a possible D gene is TRBD2 (5 bases). CDR1 is SGHVS, CDR2 FQNEAQ, per germline. Between the trimmed V and J ends, which lost 8 bases and 0 bases, there was a span of 12 bases. The CDR3 is 14 residues long. The CDR3, as DNA: TGTGCCAGCCTAAGAGGGTCTAGCACAGATACGCAGTATTTT. Encoded protein: CASLRGSSTDTQYF. Using reference TRBV7-8 and TRBJ2-3 for the parts outside the CDR3, the full variable domain is GAGVSQSPRYKVAKRGQDVALRCDPISGHVSLFWYQQALGQGPEFLTYFQNEAQLDKSGLPSDRFFAERPEGSVSTLKIQRTQQEDSAVYLCASLRGSSTDTQYFGPGTRLTVL.

This chain uses TRBV6-2 or TRBV6-3 with TRBJ2-4; 15 bases line up with TRBD2. There are 20 residues in the CDR3. V lost 4 bases, J lost 2 bases, and 12 bases stayed unmatched. Germline assignment: CDR1 MNHEY and CDR2 SVGEGT. The CDR3 region is CASSFVVGLAGGRTKNIQYF. Here the CDR3 DNA reads TGTGCCAGCAGTTTCGTCGTCGGACTAGCGGGAGGGAGGACCAAAAACATTCAGTACTTC.

This clonotype was counted at least ten times. The V and J genes are TRBV7-2 and TRBJ1-2, with 8 bases aligning to TRBD1. The CDR3 sequence is 14 residues long. The J segment lost 2 bases and the V segment lost 5 bases, leaving 4 bases of the junction unmatched. Per the germline V gene, CDR1 is SGHTA and CDR2 is FQGNSA. CDR3 protein: CASSPRTGNYGYTF. The CDR3 nucleotides are TGTGCCAGCAGCCCACGGACAGGGAACTATGGCTACACCTTC. Full variable domain (outside the CDR3, taken from reference TRBV7-2 and TRBJ1-2): GAGVSQSPSNKVTEKGKDVELRCDPISGHTALYWYRQSLGQGLEFLIYFQGNSAPDKSGLPSDRFSAERTGGSVSTLTIQRTQQEDSAVYLCASSPRTGNYGYTFGSGTRLTVV.

A word on this clonotype: The CDR3 carries no conserved terminal phenylalanine or tryptophan, so it likely arises from a read error. The chain combines TRBV20-1 with TRBJ2-7, with 9 bases identical to TRBD2. Germline V gives CDR1 DFQATT, CDR2 SNEGSKA (reference sequence). V was clipped by 6 bases and J by 3 bases; unmatched bases: 6. CDR3 length: 13 amino acids. This CDR3 is CSARLAVGYEQYL. The CDR3 DNA is TGCAGTGCCAGACTAGCGGTGGGCTACGAGCAGTACTTG.

This clonotype was detected a few times. J is TRBJ2-2 and V is TRBV7-9, with D possibly TRBD1 on 6 matching bases. Trimming took off 5 bases at V and 3 bases at J, with 19 bases between the two ends. Germline lookup yields CDR1 SEHNR and CDR2 FQNEAQ (reference sequence). The CDR3 is 17 residues long. The CDR3 nucleotides read TGTGCCAGCAGCCTGGACAGACGACTCACTTACACCGGGGAGCTGTTTTTT. Amino acids: CASSLDRRLTYTGELFF.

Ten or more counts support this clonotype. The chain employs TRBV29-1 and TRBJ2-5; no reliable D call. Deletions cut 3 bases from V and 2 bases from J, with 7 bases between. This CDR3 spans 12 amino acids. Germline values: CDR1 SQVTM, CDR2 ANQGSEA. The CDR3 here is CSVEAVQETQYF. The CDR3 DNA is TGCAGCGTTGAGGCAGTACAAGAGACCCAGTACTTC.

This clonotype came up many times. V and J are TRBV7-2 and TRBJ1-4; 8 positions agree with TRBD1. CDR1 is SGHTA and CDR2 is FQGNSA in the germline V gene. This CDR3 is built from 15 residues. V shed 5 bases, J shed 4 bases, and the junction held 6 bases outside the gene matches. The CDR3 DNA sequence: TGTGCCAGCAGCCCGGCGACAGGGGTTAATGAAAAACTGTTTTTT. Translating gives CASSPATGVNEKLFF. Based on the CDR3 plus reference TRBV7-2 and TRBJ1-4, the full variable domain is GAGVSQSPSNKVTEKGKDVELRCDPISGHTALYWYRQSLGQGLEFLIYFQGNSAPDKSGLPSDRFSAERTGGSVSTLTIQRTQQEDSAVYLCASSPATGVNEKLFFGSGTQLSVL.

The chain uses TRBV24-1 and TRBJ2-2; D unclear. V was shortened by 7 bases and J by 3 bases, with 5 bases between the two germline ends. In germline, CDR1 is KGHDR, CDR2 SFDVKD. CDR3 size: 12 residues. In DNA form, the CDR3 reads TGTGCCACCAGACAGTACACCGGGGAGCTGTTTTTT. As protein: CATRQYTGELFF.

This clonotype was recorded many times. V usage is TRBV11-2 and J usage is TRBJ2-1; the match to TRBD2 covers 9 bases. Germline-derived CDR1 and CDR2 are SGHAT and FQNNGV. V lost 2 bases and J lost 3; bases outside the gene matches: 5. The CDR3 is made up of 16 amino acids. The CDR3, as DNA: TGTGCCAGCAGCTTATATCGGACTAGCGTCTACAATGAGCAGTTCTTC. Its protein is CASSLYRTSVYNEQFF.

The CDR3 is CASSSLTGSTGELFF. In nucleotides, the CDR3 is TGCGCCAGCAGCTCATTAACAGGGAGCACCGGGGAGCTGTTTTTT. This sequence joins TRBV5-1 and TRBJ2-2, with D perhaps TRBD1 (6 bases). Per germline, CDR1 SGHRS and CDR2 YFSETQ. V was clipped by 3 bases and J by 4 bases, with 13 bases between them. This CDR3 is built from 15 residues.